The following is a T cell receptor (beta chain) sequence with its context. This clonotype was observed many times. Its antigen is currently not known. Qualities for individual bases were not recorded, and no much larger clone is one base off. The sample belongs to a study of T cells in Graves' hyperthyroidism and ophthalmopathy (dated 2019 in TCRdb). At the level of the whole study: Peripheral blood samples were taken at initial diagnosis, before any treatment was given. Following sampling, methimazole starting at 30 mg daily was given to hyperthyroidism patients, and high-dose intravenous methylprednisolone was given to ophthalmopathy patients. The 75 to 100 discovery patients were randomly split 7:3 into training and test sets. Prospective prediction of ophthalmopathy was tested in an independent validation cohort consisting of fewer than 20 hyperthyroidism patients and around 16 patients who later progressed to ophthalmopathy. To identify TCR V-J signatures that set the groups apart, the researchers used a discovery cohort of about a hundred patients, made up of approximately 43 with Graves' ophthalmopathy and some 56 with stable Graves' hyperthyroidism. TCR Vbeta CDR3 sequencing of 130 to 150 peripheral blood samples (under 45 ophthalmopathy, some 75 hyperthyroidism and roughly 17 progressor patients) is reported in the paper. The study also compared thyroid tissue and blood T-cell repertoires from about six Graves' hyperthyroidism patients.

Amplification of TCR beta CDR3 regions was carried out from RNA transcripts. For the first round of RT-PCR on the TCR CDR3, the HTBI primer set was used together with the Qiagen OneStep RT-PCR kit. Libraries were constructed in a second round of multiplex PCR, after which size selection and purification were carried out. Sequencing of the libraries was done on an Illumina HiSeq2000 using paired-end 100 bp reads. Per the original workflow: SOAPnuke was used to process the raw data, removing reads that contained adapters or uncalled bases, had a mean Phred below 15, or lacked an exact match to the constant primer or identifier. COPE v1.2.5 was used to merge the high-quality paired reads, and each unique nucleotide sequence was defined as a clonotype. MiTCR v1.1 was used to align the clonotypes against IMGT TRBV, TRBD and TRBJ reference segments. Analysis was restricted to V-J combinations with a frequency above 0.0001, which covered 99.2% of repertoires. A TCS score was defined as the ratio between F50 (clonal expansion) and ExV (chaos), using BLOSUM62-based TCRdist between CDR3 peptides within each V-J. Welch's t-statistics and random forest reduced approximately 520 V-J features to roughly 13, which were used in a naive Bayes classifier (R e1071). Starting from the raw public reads, TCRdb applied fastp trimming at Q25, assembled clones with MiXCR and retained in-frame beta chains. One record per CDR3 amino acid sequence lists the most common genes and DNA. The V and J calls, along with clone size, are taken from TCRdb and not from the paper's own processing. Within this sample are more than 600,000 distinct CDR3 sequences, with about 16% of them counted one time only. The ten largest make up under 10% of the sample.

The CDR3, cysteine through phenylalanine, is 15 amino acids long. Just the 45-base CDR3 DNA is kept, in frame starting at base 1. Looking up the germline V gene yields CDR1 MNHNS and CDR2 SASEGT. The junction shows trimming of 5 bases on V and 8 bases on J, and the gene matches do not reach 9 bases of it. Graves' hyperthyroidism was defined as stable when no progression to ophthalmopathy occurred over 18 months of follow-up. Hyperthyroidism patients were newly diagnosed, had a disease duration of under 2 months, and were aged 18 to 65 years. Exclusion was applied to patients with uncontrolled infections, other autoimmune diseases, pregnancy or lactation. Diagnoses were established on the basis of clinical symptoms, serum thyroxine and TRAb, thyroid ultrasound, and orbital computed tomography. PBMCs were isolated from 8 to 10 ml of fresh peripheral blood by Ficoll-Paque density gradient centrifugation. Total RNA was extracted using Trizol reagent, and RNA quality was assessed on an Agilent 2100 Bioanalyzer.

Overall results and qualifications from the work: Sample size was not statistically predetermined, and blinding of investigators to group allocation was not performed. Most expanded thyroid clonotypes (frequency above 0.001) were also found in blood, which suggests that blood repertoires may mirror thyroid immune responses. A model built on a 13 V-J signature distinguished ophthalmopathy from stable hyperthyroidism, reaching around 87% sensitivity and under 84% specificity in cross-validation and 80%/75% in testing. In validation, the model predicted progression to ophthalmopathy a median of about 6.5 months before onset, with approximately 70% sensitivity and roughly 72% specificity.

Material for sequencing was blood. Recombination connected TRBV6-1 to TRBJ2-3, with TRBD2 identical over 11 junction bases. The clonotype originates from a man between 18 and 35 years old with Graves' hyperthyroidism. The CDR3 sequence is CASSSSGRMQSTQYF. In nucleotide form, the sequence is TGTGCCAGCAGTTCTAGCGGGAGGATGCAGAGTACGCAGTATTTT.